The present T cell receptor beta chain was sequenced within a study of blood T cell repertoires in COVID-19 (dated by TCRdb to 2020 to 2021). Looking at the study overall: Samples from collaborators originated in the United States, Italy and Spain and spanned both the acute and convalescent phases of COVID-19. The material from the prospective study consisted of cDNA or gDNA derived from T cells, B-cell-depleted T cells, or PBMCs. Subjects who had been exposed to COVID-19, were actively infected with it, or had recovered from it provided the deeply sampled blood TCRbeta repertoires that made up the dataset. A freely available public database, intended as a resource for researchers studying the immune response to SARS-CoV-2, is where the repertoires were released. Samples came from the ongoing ImmuneRACE study (first 160 participants) plus 1,254 subjects from 6 global collaborators. The sample metadata nearly always contained a de-identified subject ID, COVID-19 status, age in years and sex. HLA class I and class II types, where available, came from metadata supplied by the sample provider rather than from assay-based typing.

TCRbeta CDR3 regions were amplified from genomic DNA by means of the immunoSEQ Assay, a bias-controlled multiplex PCR. Per the source publication's procedure: Nucleated cell counts per sample were estimated from amplification of reference gene primers within the assay. To quantify the absolute abundance of each unique TCRbeta CDR3 rearrangement, sequence reads were collapsed and filtered. For each sample, productive Simpson clonality was calculated as the square root of Simpson's diversity index across productive rearrangements. What TCRdb holds here is the immuneACCESS table cut down to in-frame rearrangements. Part of the clones is not present; checked against another copy, under half of the missing clones reflect an unresolved V gene, and the others are unexplained. That table supplies the V and J calls and clone size; D and trimming were determined from the DNA. Across this sample there are roughly 62,000 clones, with about 88% seen only once. Clones ranked in the top ten supply 7.4% of the sample.

General findings and caveats noted by the study authors: The quantity of clinical and demographic metadata differed by source and by participant and was supplied without curation.

Concerning this clone: The clone's antigen remains unknown. One base away there is no much larger clone; base qualities are not given.

Collaborating institutions collected whole blood in K2EDTA tubes following their own protocols. Collaborator samples were shipped for TCRbeta analysis as frozen whole blood, isolated PBMCs, or DNA extracted from either sample type. This TCR derives from a human donor with active COVID-19. The donor label of this sample is uncertain. The source material was peripheral blood.

The DNA reads as follows: TGTGCCAGCAGCCTAATTCTGGGGCTGAAGAACACCGGGGAGCTGTTTTTT. It translates as CASSLILGLKNTGELFF. The chain is assembled from TRBV3-1 (or the pseudogene TRBV3-2) and TRBJ2-2, with TRBD1 perhaps the D gene, on 5 matching bases. A distance of 16 bases separates the germline ends of V and J, which lose 4 bases and 1 base respectively. The CDR3 measures 17 amino acids from cysteine to phenylalanine. Only CDR3 DNA is held: 51 bases, read in frame from base 1. For CDR1 and CDR2, the germline V gene (reference sequence) lists LGHDT and YNNKEL.